Listed below are T cell receptor beta chains from one sample, sequenced in a study of preoperative IRX-2 immunotherapy in early breast cancer. Here immunoSEQ multiplex PCR was the method, and the copy in TCRdb shows in-frame clones only, minus some. The data contain tens of thousands of clones, around 92% of them singletons. The sequenced sample was tumor tissue, obtained after IRX-2 immunotherapy. The receptors stem from a human donor with breast cancer. Both conserved end residues are part of each CDR3. A D gene is named only where the DNA matches it firmly. Clone size is given for some rows only: seen once, a few or many times, or a class if the clone is expanded.

J gene	clone size	V gene	D gene	CDR3 DNA	CDR3 protein
TRBJ1-3	.	TRBV7-7	TRBD1	TGTGCCAGCAGCCCGGCGACAGGGGGCCCCGGAAACACCATATATTTT	CASSPATGGPGNTIYF
TRBJ2-7	.	TRBV19	.	TGTGCCAGTAGCCTCTCCCCTCTGCCGGGAGCACCCTACGAGCAGTACTTC	CASSLSPLPGAPYEQYF
TRBJ2-1	.	TRBV6-8	.	TGTGCCAGCAGTTACTACACAGGGAAGAGCTCCTACAATGAGCAGTTCTTC	CASSYYTGKSSYNEQFF
TRBJ2-1	.	TRBV6-8	TRBD1	TGTGCCAGCAGTGGGGGGACAGGGGTAACGGGTGAGCAGTTCTTC	CASSGGTGVTGEQFF
TRBJ2-3	.	TRBV11-3	.	TGTGCCAGCAGCTTAAGACGGGGGGCCCCAGATACGCAGTATTTT	CASSLRRGAPDTQYF
TRBJ1-2	.	TRBV7-1	TRBD1	TGTGCCAGCAGCTGGACGACAGGGATTTATGGCTACACCTTC	CASSWTTGIYGYTF
TRBJ2-3	.	TRBV5-1	.	TGCGCCAGCAGCTTCGACGGGGATGGCGGGATTAGCACAGATACGCAGTATTTT	CASSFDGDGGISTDTQYF
TRBJ2-2	.	TRBV7-8	.	TGTGCCAGCAGCTTAGTTGCGACCGGGGAGCTGTTTTTT	CASSLVATGELFF
TRBJ2-1	.	TRBV11-3	.	TGTGCCAGCAGCTTGGCTCTTTGGGAGTACAATGAGCAGTTCTTC	CASSLALWEYNEQFF
TRBJ1-4	.	TRBV15	.	TGTGCCACCAGCGGTCGGATGGTGGACAGATCCGATAAGCGACTGTTTTTT	CATSGRMVDRSDKRLFF
TRBJ1-4	.	TRBV11-3	.	TGTGCCAGCAGCCAAGGGGACGTAGCAACTAATGAAAAACTGTTTTTT	CASSQGDVATNEKLFF
TRBJ1-1	.	TRBV6-8	.	TGTGCCAGCAGTTACTCGATCCAGGGGCAAACTGAAGCTTTCTTT	CASSYSIQGQTEAFF
TRBJ1-3	.	TRBV7-4	.	TGTGCCAGCTTCACCGTGGGGGGAAACACCATATATTTT	CASFTVGGNTIYF
TRBJ1-1	once	TRBV5-1	.	TGCGCCAGCAGCTTCCCGAGAGGACACCCCGAGGGCACTGAAGCTTTCTTT	CASSFPRGHPEGTEAFF
TRBJ2-1	few	TRBV11-3	TRBD1	TGTGCCAGCAGCTTTGTCACCGGGACAGCTACCGGAGAGCAGTTCTTC	CASSFVTGTATGEQFF
TRBJ2-7	.	TRBV18	TRBD1	TGTGCCAGCTCACTGACAGGGGACACCTACGAGCAGTACTTC	CASSLTGDTYEQYF
TRBJ1-2	.	TRBV7-7	.	TGTGCCAGCAGCTTGGAGGGGGGGCACTATGGCTACACCTTC	CASSLEGGHYGYTF
TRBJ2-4	.	TRBV6-8	TRBD2	TGTGCCAGCAGTTACTTTACTAGCGGATCAGGCTCAATTCAGTACTTC	CASSYFTSGSGSIQYF
TRBJ1-3	.	TRBV18	.	TGTGCCAGCTCACCAACCACAGGTGGAAACACCATATATTTT	CASSPTTGGNTIYF
TRBJ2-3	.	TRBV7-7	TRBD2	TGTGCCAGCAGCTCCCGACTAGCGGGAGGGCCAGATACGCAGTATTTT	CASSSRLAGGPDTQYF
TRBJ2-3	.	TRBV5-1	.	TGCGCCAGCACCCTACAGGGTAGCACAGATACGCAGTATTTT	CASTLQGSTDTQYF
TRBJ1-1	.	TRBV1	.	TGCGCCAGCAGCCAAGCCAAATCCGGGACAGGGATGGTGACTGAAGCTTTCTTT	CASSQAKSGTGMVTEAFF
TRBJ2-3	.	TRBV30	.	TGTGCCTGGAGCACGAGGGGGACTTCTACGCAGTATTTT	CAWSTRGTSTQYF
TRBJ2-3	.	TRBV11-3	TRBD2	TGTGCCAGCAGCGTGGGACTAGCGGGGGTGGTTGATACGCAGTATTTT	CASSVGLAGVVDTQYF
TRBJ1-1	.	TRBV28	.	TGTGCCAGCAGTTTGGGGCTGGTAGGCACTGAAGCTTTCTTT	CASSLGLVGTEAFF
TRBJ2-1	.	TRBV10-3	TRBD2	TGTGCCATCAGTGAGGTGGCAGCGGGGGCCTACAATGAGCAGTTCTTC	CAISEVAAGAYNEQFF
TRBJ1-2	.	TRBV30	.	TGTGCCTGGAGTGTAGCCCGGACCCCTCGGGGCTACACCTTC	CAWSVARTPRGYTF
TRBJ2-3	.	TRBV5-1	TRBD2	TGCGCCAGCAGCTTTGGTGGGGCGGGAGCGGATACGCAGTATTTT	CASSFGGAGADTQYF
TRBJ2-5	.	TRBV4-1	.	TGCGCCAGCAGCCCTCACACGACAGGATGGGTTTTGGAGACCCAGTACTTC	CASSPHTTGWVLETQYF
TRBJ1-2	.	TRBV6-8	.	TGTGCCAGCAGTTACTCTAGACAGACTAACTATGGCTACACCTTC	CASSYSRQTNYGYTF
TRBJ2-5	.	TRBV6-8	TRBD2	TGTGCCAGCAGTGCCTTAGCGGGGGGGCCTGAGACCCAGTACTTC	CASSALAGGPETQYF